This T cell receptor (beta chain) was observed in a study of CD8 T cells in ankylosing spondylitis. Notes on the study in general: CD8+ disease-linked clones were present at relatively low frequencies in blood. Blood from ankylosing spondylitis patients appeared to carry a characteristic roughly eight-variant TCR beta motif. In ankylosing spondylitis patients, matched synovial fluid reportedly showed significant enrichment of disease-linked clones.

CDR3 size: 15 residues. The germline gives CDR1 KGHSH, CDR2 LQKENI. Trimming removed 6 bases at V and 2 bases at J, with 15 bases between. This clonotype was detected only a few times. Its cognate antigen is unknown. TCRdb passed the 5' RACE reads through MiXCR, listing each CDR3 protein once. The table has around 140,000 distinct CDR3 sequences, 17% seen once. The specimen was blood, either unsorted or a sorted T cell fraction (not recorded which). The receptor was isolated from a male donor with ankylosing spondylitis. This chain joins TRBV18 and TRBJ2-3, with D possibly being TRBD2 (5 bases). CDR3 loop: CASSSGLLTTDTQYF. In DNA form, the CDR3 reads TGTGCCAGCTCCTCAGGACTCCTCACCACAGATACGCAGTATTTT.